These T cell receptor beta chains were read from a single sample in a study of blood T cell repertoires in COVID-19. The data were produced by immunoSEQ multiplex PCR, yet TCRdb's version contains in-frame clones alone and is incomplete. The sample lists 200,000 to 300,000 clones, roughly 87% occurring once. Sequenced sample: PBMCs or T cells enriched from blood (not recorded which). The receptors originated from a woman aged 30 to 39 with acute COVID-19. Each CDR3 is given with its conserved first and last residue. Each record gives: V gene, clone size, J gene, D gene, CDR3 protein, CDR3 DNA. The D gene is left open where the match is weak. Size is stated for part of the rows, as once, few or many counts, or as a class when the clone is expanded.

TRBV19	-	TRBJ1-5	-	CASSIGEVIGRGGQPQHF	TGTGCCAGTAGTATAGGTGAAGTAATAGGCAGGGGTGGGCAGCCCCAGCATTTT
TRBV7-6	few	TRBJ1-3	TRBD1	CASSLSDRAISGNTIYF	TGTGCCAGCAGCTTATCGGACAGGGCCATCTCTGGAAACACCATATATTTT
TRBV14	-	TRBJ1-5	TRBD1	CASSPGGDSHGNQPQHF	TGTGCCAGCAGCCCCGGTGGGGACAGCCATGGCAATCAGCCCCAGCATTTT
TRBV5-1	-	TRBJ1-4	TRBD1	CASSQGVREKLFF	TGCGCCAGCAGCCAGGGGGTTCGGGAAAAACTGTTTTTT
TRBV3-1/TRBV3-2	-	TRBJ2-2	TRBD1	CASSQGYGTGATGELFF	TGTGCCAGCAGCCAAGGCTACGGGACAGGGGCCACCGGGGAGCTGTTTTTT
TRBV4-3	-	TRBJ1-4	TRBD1	CASSQETGKEGWEKLFF	TGCGCCAGCAGCCAGGAGACAGGGAAAGAGGGTTGGGAAAAACTGTTTTTT
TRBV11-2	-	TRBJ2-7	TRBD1	CASSLGYRGSEQYF	TGTGCCAGCAGCTTAGGGTACAGGGGTAGCGAGCAGTACTTC
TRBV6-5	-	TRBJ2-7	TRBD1	CASSYGPTDRGKYF	TGTGCCAGCAGTTACGGACCAACGGACAGGGGGAAGTACTTC
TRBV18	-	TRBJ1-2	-	CASSPENEYGYTF	TGTGCCAGCTCACCTGAAAATGAGTATGGCTACACCTTC
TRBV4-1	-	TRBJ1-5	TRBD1	CASSHSDRANQPQHF	TGCGCCAGCAGCCATTCCGACAGGGCGAATCAGCCCCAGCATTTT
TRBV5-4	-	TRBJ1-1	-	CASSSLRGAGEAFF	TGTGCCAGCAGCTCCCTCCGGGGGGCGGGTGAAGCTTTCTTT
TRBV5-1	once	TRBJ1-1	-	CASSLGIEGSGTEAFF	TGCGCCAGCAGCTTGGGTATAGAGGGTTCGGGCACTGAAGCTTTCTTT
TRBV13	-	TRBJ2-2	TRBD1	CASSLIQGAGGELFF	TGTGCCAGCAGCTTAATCCAGGGGGCTGGCGGGGAGCTGTTTTTT
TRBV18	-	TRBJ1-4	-	CASSGQGQAEKLFF	TGTGCCAGCTCCGGGCAGGGGCAGGCTGAAAAACTGTTTTTT
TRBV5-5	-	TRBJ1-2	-	CASSLDGARGYTF	TGTGCCAGCAGCTTAGATGGGGCTAGAGGCTACACCTTC
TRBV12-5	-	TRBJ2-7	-	CASGLVEDSYEQYF	TGTGCTAGTGGTTTGGTTGAGGACAGCTACGAGCAGTACTTC
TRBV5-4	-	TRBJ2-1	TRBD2	CASRAGGDYNEQFF	TGTGCCAGCAGAGCGGGGGGGGACTACAATGAGCAGTTCTTC
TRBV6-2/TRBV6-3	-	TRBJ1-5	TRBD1	CASSHPRDRGSNQPQHF	TGTGCCAGCAGTCACCCCCGGGACAGGGGTAGCAATCAGCCCCAGCATTTT
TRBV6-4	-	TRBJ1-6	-	CASSDSGDRHSPLHF	TGTGCCAGCAGTGACTCCGGGGATAGGCATTCACCCCTCCACTTT
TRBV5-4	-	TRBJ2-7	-	CASSLGGVREQYF	TGTGCCAGCAGCTTGGGGGGGGTTAGGGAGCAGTACTTC
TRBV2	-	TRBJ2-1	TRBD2	CASSDTGGFKNEQFF	TGTGCCAGCAGTGACACGGGAGGGTTCAAGAATGAGCAGTTCTTC
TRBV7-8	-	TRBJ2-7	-	CASSLAQQGGWYEQYF	TGTGCCAGCAGCTTAGCCCAACAGGGTGGATGGTACGAGCAGTACTTC
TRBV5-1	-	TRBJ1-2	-	CASSFPGGSEGYTF	TGCGCCAGCAGCTTCCCTGGGGGCTCTGAAGGCTACACCTTC
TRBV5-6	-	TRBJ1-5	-	CASSLGHSNQPQHF	TGTGCCAGCAGCCTGGGACATAGCAATCAGCCCCAGCATTTT
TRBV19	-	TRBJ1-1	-	CASSIVQDGPEAFF	TGTGCCAGTAGTATAGTTCAGGATGGTCCTGAAGCTTTCTTT
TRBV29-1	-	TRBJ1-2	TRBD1	CSVEGQVNYGYTF	TGCAGCGTTGAGGGACAGGTGAACTATGGCTACACCTTC
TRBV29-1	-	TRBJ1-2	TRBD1	CSVEDETGHGYTF	TGCAGCGTCGAAGACGAGACAGGGCATGGCTACACCTTC
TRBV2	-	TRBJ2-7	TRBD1	CASGEDRVYEQYF	TGTGCCAGCGGGGAGGACAGGGTCTACGAGCAGTACTTC
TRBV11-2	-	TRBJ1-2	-	CASSLSPETYGYTF	TGTGCCAGCAGCTTATCGCCAGAAACGTATGGCTACACCTTC
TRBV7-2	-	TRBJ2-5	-	CASSLQTTVPYF	TGTGCCAGCAGCCTCCAGACTACCGTTCCGTACTTC
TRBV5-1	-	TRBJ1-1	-	CASSQDSLNTEAFF	TGCGCCAGCAGCCAGGACAGTTTGAACACTGAAGCTTTCTTT
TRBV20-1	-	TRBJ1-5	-	CSASRSNQPQHF	TGCAGTGCTAGTCGTAGCAATCAGCCCCAGCATTTT
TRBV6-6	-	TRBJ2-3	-	CASTDTTDTQYF	TGTGCCAGCACAGACACCACAGATACGCAGTATTTT
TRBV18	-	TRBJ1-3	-	CASSPRPGSFDTIYF	TGTGCCAGCTCACCACGACCCGGGAGTTTTGACACCATATATTTT
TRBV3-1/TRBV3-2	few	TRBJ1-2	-	CASSQGPLANYGYTF	TGTGCCAGCAGCCAGGGGCCCTTAGCTAACTATGGCTACACCTTC
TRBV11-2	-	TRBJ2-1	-	CASSYNPSEQFF	TGTGCCAGCAGCTATAACCCAAGCGAGCAGTTCTTC
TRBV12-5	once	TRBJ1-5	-	CASGWESSLNQPQHF	TGTGCTAGTGGTTGGGAGTCTTCCCTCAATCAGCCCCAGCATTTT
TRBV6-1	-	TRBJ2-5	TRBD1	CASSEAGSGTEKETQYF	TGTGCCAGCAGTGAAGCCGGATCCGGGACAGAGAAAGAGACCCAGTACTTC
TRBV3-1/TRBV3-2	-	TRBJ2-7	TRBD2	CASSHGLAGAPREQYF	TGTGCCAGCAGCCATGGACTAGCGGGGGCCCCCCGGGAGCAGTACTTC
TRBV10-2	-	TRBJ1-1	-	CASSESDGEQKAEAFF	TGCGCCAGCAGTGAGTCGGACGGGGAACAGAAAGCTGAAGCTTTCTTT
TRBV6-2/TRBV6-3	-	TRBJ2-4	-	CASSYGSGCFKNIQYF	TGTGCCAGCAGTTACGGTTCAGGGTGCTTCAAAAACATTCAGTACTTC
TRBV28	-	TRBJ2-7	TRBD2	CASIAGGRYEQYF	TGTGCCAGCATTGCGGGGGGTCGCTACGAGCAGTACTTC
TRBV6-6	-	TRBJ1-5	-	CASKWSSQGNQPQHF	TGTGCCAGCAAGTGGTCGAGTCAGGGGAATCAGCCCCAGCATTTT
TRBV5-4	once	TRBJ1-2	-	CASRPDAGDGYTF	TGTGCCAGCAGGCCCGACGCAGGGGATGGCTACACCTTC